The next 17 T cell receptor beta chains were all read from a single sample in a study of shared clonotypes between healthy human individuals. Measured with immunoSEQ multiplex PCR; TCRdb has only the in-frame clones, and not every one. The data show roughly 700,000 clones, approximately 74% seen once. The specimen sequenced was memory CD4+ T cells sorted from blood. As to subset: CD45RA-negative fraction. These receptors were taken from a woman between 25 and 40 years old in good health.

This clone occurred once. As DNA, the CDR3 is TGTGCCAGCAGCTACGGGACAGGCAATCAGCCCCAGCATTTT. Translating gives CASSYGTGNQPQHF. The chain combines TRBV5-4 with TRBJ1-5; 7 bases fit TRBD1. There are 14 residues in the CDR3. Trimming at V came to 3 bases and at J to 2 bases, leaving 2 bases not matched to a gene. Germline V gene data show CDR1 as SGHNT and CDR2 as YYREEE (reference sequence).

This clone appeared a few times. V usage is TRBV5-6 and J usage is TRBJ1-1; 7 bases map to TRBD1. The V gene end was trimmed by 3 bases and the J gene end by 5 bases; junction bases not matched to a gene: 10. This CDR3 is built from 15 residues. The germline V gene has CDR1 SGHDT and CDR2 YYEEEE. CDR3 nucleotide sequence: TGTGCCAGCAGCTCCCGACAGGGATTTTATACTGAAGCTTTCTTT. Amino acid sequence: CASSSRQGFYTEAFF. Full variable domain (missing parts from reference TRBV5-6 and TRBJ1-1): DAGVTQSPTHLIKTRGQQVTLRCSPKSGHDTVSWYQQALGQGPQFIFQYYEEEERQRGNFPDRFSGHQFPNYSSELNVNALLLGDSALYLCASSSRQGFYTEAFFGQGTRLTVV.

This clone has just a few counts. This sequence joins TRBV11-2 and TRBJ2-1, with D possibly matching TRBD2 (6 bases). The CDR3 is 12 residues long. Deletions cut 3 bases from V and 15 bases from J, with 15 bases between. Germline assignment: CDR1 SGHAT and CDR2 FQNNGV. The CDR3 coding sequence is TGTGCCAGCAGCTTCCCCACGGGGAGGCGGTTCTTC. It specifies CASSFPTGRRFF.

The chain links TRBV30 to TRBJ1-1; D is unclear. The CDR3 is made up of 15 amino acids. In germline, CDR1 is GTSNPN, CDR2 SVGIG (reference sequence). V was shortened by 3 bases and J by 0 bases, with 14 bases between the two germline ends. CDR3 DNA: TGTGCCTGGAGATATCCAGGCGGAATGAACACTGAAGCTTTCTTT. This codes for CAWRYPGGMNTEAFF. The whole variable domain, remainder taken from reference TRBV30 and TRBJ1-1, is SQTIHQWPATLVQPVGSPLSLECTVEGTSNPNLYWYRQAAGRGLQLLFYSVGIGQISSEVPQNLSASRPQDRQFILSSKKLLLSDSGFYLCAWRYPGGMNTEAFFGQGTRLTVV.

This sequence joins TRBV6-6 and TRBJ1-1, with 8 nucleotides matching TRBD1. This CDR3 spans 15 amino acids. CDR1 is MNHNY, CDR2 SVGAGI, per germline (reference sequence). J lost 5 bases, V lost 6 bases, and 11 bases had no gene match. The CDR3 sequence is CASSLRTGQRTEAFF. The CDR3 nucleotides read TGTGCCAGCAGCCTTAGGACAGGGCAAAGGACTGAAGCTTTCTTT.

The genes are TRBV28 and TRBJ1-1; the D gene is possibly TRBD1 (6 bases). Germline assignment: CDR1 MDHEN and CDR2 SYDVKM. This CDR3 spans 14 amino acids. Trimming removed 6 bases from V and 1 base from J, with 12 bases in between. CDR3 residues: CASRPGTPNTEAFF. The CDR3 DNA reads as TGTGCCAGCAGACCCGGGACACCGAACACTGAAGCTTTCTTT.

This chain joins TRBV2 and TRBJ2-2; 9 nucleotides match TRBD2. CDR1 and CDR2 (germline): SNHLY, FYNNEI. The CDR3 is made up of 15 amino acids. V lost 7 bases, J lost 4 bases, and 7 bases stayed unmatched. CDR3 residues: CASNPSGMSTGELFF. In DNA, the CDR3 is TGTGCCAGCAACCCTAGCGGGATGAGCACCGGGGAGCTGTTTTTT.

This sequence joins TRBV11-3 and TRBJ1-3, with D unresolved. The CDR3 is made up of 13 amino acids. Germline CDR1 is SGHNT and CDR2 is YENEEA. V gave up 2 bases and J gave up 4 bases, with 6 bases separating them. As DNA, the CDR3 is TGTGCCAGCAGCTTAAACCGGGGAAACACCATATATTTT. Its translation is CASSLNRGNTIYF.

CDR3: CASSPVPLGTQYF. In DNA, the CDR3 is TGTGCCAGCAGCCCGGTCCCACTGGGAACCCAGTACTTC. The chain couples TRBV9 to TRBJ2-5; no reliable D call. Germline V CDR1 and CDR2: SGDLS, YYNGEE. Between the trimmed V and J ends, which lost 4 bases and 8 bases, there was a span of 15 bases. The CDR3 totals 13 residues.

The J gene is TRBJ1-5, the V gene TRBV28, with D possibly being TRBD1 (6 bases). The V gene's germline CDR1 is MDHEN and CDR2 SYDVKM. This CDR3 has 13 residues. V gave up 3 bases and J gave up 6 bases, with 9 bases separating them. CDR3 protein: CASSFTGSQPQHF. In nucleotides, the CDR3 is TGTGCCAGCAGTTTCACAGGGAGTCAGCCCCAGCATTTT.

This clone occurred many times. The chain recombines TRBV6-6 with TRBJ2-7, with D tentatively TRBD2 (6 bases). Deletions cut 4 bases from V and 4 bases from J, with 11 bases between. Germline-derived CDR1 and CDR2 are MNHNY and SVGAGI (reference sequence). The length of the CDR3 is 13 residues. The CDR3, as DNA: TGTGCCAGCAGTTCAGGGACTGGGTACGAGCAGTACTTC. Protein: CASSSGTGYEQYF.

This clone has a single count. The chain recombines TRBV5-1 with TRBJ2-2; D possibly corresponds to TRBD1 (6 bases). The CDR3 has 16 residues. Germline V gene data show CDR1 as SGHRS and CDR2 as YFSETQ. V was trimmed by 4 bases and J by 0 bases, leaving 13 bases between them. This chain's CDR3 is CASSLGHRSNTGELFF. Here the CDR3 DNA reads TGCGCCAGCAGCCTGGGACACCGATCGAACACCGGGGAGCTGTTTTTT.

The genes are TRBV27 and TRBJ1-4; no reliable D call. Germline assignment: CDR1 MNHEY and CDR2 SMNVEV (reference sequence). V was cut by 5 bases and J by 8 bases, with 15 bases left in between. This CDR3 is built from 14 residues. For the CDR3, the DNA is TGTGCCAGCAGTCTTTTTCCGCATGGGGAAAAACTGTTTTTT. Translating gives CASSLFPHGEKLFF.

The chain carries TRBV10-2 and TRBJ1-1; weak D call: TRBD1 (6 bases). The CDR3 is 14 amino acids. Germline V gene sequence: CDR1 WSHSY, CDR2 SAAADI. Between the trimmed V and J ends, which lost 4 bases and 5 bases, there was a span of 14 bases. The CDR3 region is CASSGGAGETEAFF. CDR3 bases: TGCGCCAGCAGTGGCGGGGCAGGGGAGACTGAAGCTTTCTTT.

The rearrangement links TRBV4-1 to TRBJ2-5, with a tentative D call TRBD2 (5 bases). In germline, CDR1 is MGHRA, CDR2 YSYEKL. The CDR3 sequence is 15 residues long. Trimming pared 7 bases from V and 1 base from J, leaving 16 bases between. The chain's CDR3 is CASNWFRAAQETQYF. The CDR3, as DNA: TGCGCCAGCAACTGGTTCAGAGCGGCCCAAGAGACCCAGTACTTC.

The chain couples TRBV18 to TRBJ1-3, with D possibly matching TRBD1 (5 bases). V was pared by 1 base and J by 4 bases, with 14 bases between. Germline V gene sequence: CDR1 KGHSH, CDR2 LQKENI. The CDR3 spans 16 residues. For the CDR3, the DNA is TGTGCCAGCTCACCACGGAGGGACCGGCCGGGAAACACCATATATTTT. Protein: CASSPRRDRPGNTIYF.

The gene calls are TRBV5-4 and TRBJ1-2; 7 bases are shared with TRBD1. The CDR3 is 15 residues long. Germline CDR1 reads SGHNT; CDR2 reads YYREEE (reference sequence). Trimming took 2 bases from V and 2 from J; bases not matched to a gene: 6. The DNA for the CDR3 is TGTGCCAGCAGCTTTGGCCCGGGACAGAACTATGGCTACACCTTC. It is translated as CASSFGPGQNYGYTF.